The 21 T cell receptor beta chains presented below share a single source sample, sequenced in a study of somatic mutations in cytotoxic T cells in rheumatoid arthritis. Sequencing was performed with immunoSEQ multiplex PCR; in TCRdb, only in-frame clones are kept and a portion is missing. In the table there are around 15,000 clones, approximately 77% of which are singletons. Material: CD8+ T cells sorted from blood. The receptors stem from an adult with rheumatoid arthritis.

J is TRBJ2-3 and V is TRBV5-1; the D gene is possibly TRBD1 (7 bases). The V end lost 3 bases, the J end lost 5 bases, and 13 bases lay between the germline ends. Per the germline V gene, CDR1 is SGHRS and CDR2 is YFSETQ. This CDR3 has 14 amino acids. The CDR3 coding sequence is TGCGCCAGCAGCTGGAGACAGGGAGGAGATACGCAGTATTTT. This sequence encodes CASSWRQGGDTQYF.

The chain is built from TRBV9 and TRBJ2-3; 9 bases map to TRBD2. This CDR3 has 16 amino acids. Germline assignment: CDR1 SGDLS and CDR2 YYNGEE. The junction had 8 bases not matched to a gene; V was cut back by 4 bases and J by 2 bases. CDR3 nucleotides: TGTGCCAGCAGCATCAGGACTAGCGCGAACACAGATACGCAGTATTTT. The encoded protein is CASSIRTSANTDTQYF.

V gene TRBV29-1 combines with J gene TRBJ2-1, with D tentatively TRBD1 (6 bases). The CDR3 covers 13 residues. Germline V gene lookup returns CDR1 SQVTM and CDR2 ANQGSEA. The V and J ends lost 3 bases and 3 bases respectively, with 9 bases between them. For the CDR3, the DNA is TGCAGCGTTGACGGGACAAACTACAATGAGCAGTTCTTC. It is translated as CSVDGTNYNEQFF.

This sequence joins TRBV2 and TRBJ1-2; D is uncertain. Germline V CDR1 and CDR2: SNHLY, FYNNEI. The CDR3 runs to 15 residues. V gave up 3 bases and J gave up 6 bases, with 17 bases separating them. This CDR3 is CASSDVALSADGYTF. The CDR3 region has the DNA TGTGCCAGCAGTGACGTCGCGCTCTCGGCGGATGGCTACACCTTC.

The chain recombines TRBV18 with TRBJ2-6, with D perhaps given as TRBD1 or TRBD2 (6 bases each). The CDR3 sequence is 18 residues long. Trimming pared 5 bases from V and 5 bases from J, leaving 22 bases between. Germline CDR1 is KGHSH and CDR2 is LQKENI. This CDR3 is CASSKWRDIQSRANVLTF. The CDR3, as DNA: TGTGCCAGCTCAAAATGGAGGGACATACAAAGTCGGGCCAACGTCCTGACTTTC.

The chain links TRBV4-3 to TRBJ2-5; D is unresolved. Trimming took 3 bases from V and 1 from J, leaving 21 bases between them. This CDR3 has 18 residues. Germline CDR1 and CDR2: LGHNA and YSLEER. The CDR3 protein is CASSQDSLDSSAQETQYF. The CDR3 DNA follows: TGCGCCAGCAGCCAGGATAGTCTCGACTCCTCGGCCCAAGAGACCCAGTACTTC.

The chain has TRBV19 and TRBJ2-1; the match to TRBD1 covers 8 bases. The CDR3 is 15 amino acids. Germline V gene data show CDR1 as LNHDA and CDR2 as SQIVND (reference sequence). V lost 1 base and J lost 9; bases outside the gene matches: 8. CDR3 nucleotides: TGTGCCAGTAGTATAGCAGGGGGCGGATACGGTGAGCAGTTCTTC. Encoded protein: CASSIAGGGYGEQFF.

Turning to this clone: Other nucleotide sequences from this sample produce the same CDR3. The rearrangement links TRBV9 to TRBJ1-2, with D possibly being TRBD1 (5 bases). V was pared by 2 bases and J by 5 bases, with 16 bases between. The CDR3 extends over 15 amino acids. Germline CDR1 SGDLS, CDR2 YYNGEE. The CDR3 loop is CASSVAGTPYYGYTF. Here the CDR3 DNA reads TGTGCCAGCAGCGTTGCCGGGACGCCCTATTATGGCTACACCTTC.

J is TRBJ2-1 and V is TRBV5-1, with 12 bases matching TRBD2. This CDR3 is 13 amino acids long. Germline assignment: CDR1 SGHRS and CDR2 YFSETQ. V lost 8 bases, J lost 7 bases, and 4 bases stayed unmatched. CDR3 sequence (DNA): TGCGCCAGTCGACTAGCGGGGGTTAATGAGCAGTTCTTC. Translation gives CASRLAGVNEQFF.

The chain is built from TRBV5-4 and TRBJ2-1, with 9 bases that match TRBD2. Germline CDR1 SGHNT, CDR2 YYREEE (reference sequence). The CDR3 loop spans 16 amino acids. Trimming at V came to 4 bases and at J to 4 bases, leaving 9 bases not matched to a gene. This CDR3 reads CASSPRGGKGYNEQFF. Written as DNA, the CDR3 is TGTGCCAGCAGCCCGCGGGGGGGGAAAGGGTACAATGAGCAGTTCTTC.

The chain couples TRBV7-9 to TRBJ1-1; D gene unclear. V was trimmed by 3 bases and J by 3 bases, leaving 5 bases between them. This CDR3 is built from 12 residues. The germline CDR1 and CDR2 sequences are SEHNR and FQNEAQ (reference sequence). DNA for the CDR3: TGTGCCAGCAGCTTTCATGACACTGAAGCTTTCTTT. Translation gives CASSFHDTEAFF. Supplemented by reference TRBV7-9 and TRBJ1-1, the full variable domain reads DTGVSQNPRHKITKRGQNVTFRCDPISEHNRLYWYRQTLGQGPEFLTYFQNEAQLEKSRLLSDRFSAERPKGSFSTLEIQRTEQGDSAMYLCASSFHDTEAFFGQGTRLTVV.

The chain joins TRBV4-1 to TRBJ1-3; D call uncertain. Germline CDR1 and CDR2: MGHRA and YSYEKL. This CDR3 is 12 amino acids long. V was shortened by 10 bases and J by 6 bases, with 13 bases between the two germline ends. DNA for the CDR3: TGCGCCACCGCTGACTTTAAAAACACCATATATTTT. It specifies CATADFKNTIYF.

The genes are TRBV23-1 and TRBJ2-1, with D perhaps matching TRBD1 or TRBD2 (5 bases each). TRBV23-1 is placed among ORFs of uncertain function. V dropped 6 bases and J dropped 6 bases, with 9 bases sitting between them. The CDR3 runs 12 residues. The CDR3 is CASSPGRNEQFF. CDR3 in DNA: TGCGCCAGCAGCCCGGGGCGCAATGAGCAGTTCTTC.

The chain has TRBV28 and TRBJ2-2, with unresolved D. CDR1 is MDHEN, CDR2 SYDVKM, per germline. The V end was cut by 5 bases, the J end by 2 bases, with 15 bases between. This CDR3 region has 16 residues. Here the CDR3 reads CASSNRVTRNTGELFF. CDR3 nucleotides: TGTGCCAGCAGTAACAGAGTGACACGAAACACCGGGGAGCTGTTTTTT.

This chain links TRBV7-9 with TRBJ1-1; D possibly corresponds to TRBD1 (5 bases). Germline CDR1 SEHNR, CDR2 FQNEAQ (reference sequence). The V end was cut by 3 bases, the J end by 3 bases, with 11 bases between. The CDR3 is made up of 14 amino acids. The CDR3 here is CASSFRGGDTEAFF. The CDR3 nucleotides read TGTGCCAGCAGCTTCCGGGGGGGGGACACTGAAGCTTTCTTT.

The V gene is TRBV5-4, the J gene TRBJ1-1; no definite D call. With 1 base removed from V and 0 bases from J, the gap between germline ends came to 25 bases. The germline V gene encodes CDR1 SGHNT and CDR2 YYREEE (reference sequence). The CDR3 is 20 amino acids. In DNA form, the CDR3 reads TGTGCCAGCAGCTTGTTTCCCCTCAGCATCAAGGGAGGCTTGAACACTGAAGCTTTCTTT. Protein sequence: CASSLFPLSIKGGLNTEAFF.

V gene TRBV7-9 combines with J gene TRBJ2-7; perhaps TRBD1 as D (5 bases). Germline CDR1 reads SEHNR; CDR2 reads FQNEAQ (reference sequence). This CDR3 region has 12 residues. V gave up 8 bases and J gave up 6 bases, with 14 bases separating them. This chain's CDR3 is CASLGPGPEQYF. CDR3 coding DNA: TGTGCCAGCTTGGGGCCCGGGCCCGAGCAGTACTTC.

The V call is TRBV9, the J call TRBJ2-7; D not resolved. The ends were cut back, 2 bases at V and 0 bases at J, with 12 bases in the middle. Per the germline V gene, CDR1 is SGDLS and CDR2 is YYNGEE. There are 15 residues in the CDR3. CDR3 bases: TGTGCCAGCAGCGTTTCATTCCCTAGCTCCTACGAGCAGTACTTC. This gives the protein CASSVSFPSSYEQYF.

This CDR3 is CASRQQGVGQPQHF. The CDR3 DNA reads as TGTGCCAGCAGACAACAGGGGGTAGGTCAGCCCCAGCATTTT. The chain couples TRBV6-6 to TRBJ1-5, with TRBD1 identical over 8 bases. V lost 6 bases and J lost 6; bases outside the gene matches: 7. From germline, CDR1 is MNHNY and CDR2 SVGAGI (reference sequence). The length of the CDR3 is 14 residues.

CDR3 sequence: CASSELSESSYNEQFF. CDR3 in DNA: TGTGCCAGCAGTGAATTGTCGGAGAGCTCCTACAATGAGCAGTTCTTC. This chain joins TRBV2 and TRBJ2-1; D uncertain. V was pared by 2 bases and J by 0 bases, with 11 bases between. The germline V gene encodes CDR1 SNHLY and CDR2 FYNNEI. The CDR3 extends over 16 amino acids.

The chain recombines TRBV7-9 with TRBJ2-3; possible D gene TRBD2, 7 bases. The CDR3 spans 15 residues. CDR1 and CDR2 from the germline V gene are SEHNR and FQNEAQ (reference sequence). Trimming removed 1 base from V and 5 bases from J, with 13 bases in between. Written as DNA, the CDR3 is TGTGCCAGCAGCTTAGGTGGGGGGGCCATAGATACGCAGTATTTT. Protein: CASSLGGGAIDTQYF.